This entry lists 14 T cell receptor beta chains sequenced from one sample in a study of beta chain features in type 1 diabetes. Study-level results: Shortening that was moderate but significant affected the TCRB CDR3s of Type 1 diabetes patients in all four CD4+ subsets.

Investigators reverse transcribed all isolated RNA, so they sequenced expressed TCRB transcripts. This table comes from immunoSEQ multiplex PCR, and its TCRdb copy is limited to in-frame clones, with some not included. This table holds fewer than 400,000 clones, approximately 9.9% found once. These receptors' antigens are unknown. Sequencing was carried out using central memory CD4+ T cells from blood. Receptors originate from a man younger than 40 with type 1 diabetes.

This sequence joins TRBV9 and TRBJ1-6; TRBD1 matches at 8 bases. The CDR3 runs 15 residues. Unmatched junction bases numbered 7, after V lost 0 bases and J lost 11 bases. CDR1 SGDLS and CDR2 YYNGEE come from the germline V gene. CDR3 nucleotides: TGTGCCAGCAGCGTAGCTCCAGGGGGCGAAGCACCCCTCCACTTT. Its protein is CASSVAPGGEAPLHF.

This clone was counted a few times. This chain uses TRBV19 with TRBJ2-7; 10 nucleotides align to TRBD2. The CDR3 runs 14 residues. The V segment lost 4 bases and the J segment 5 bases; nucleotides outside the gene matches: 5. Germline V gene sequence: CDR1 LNHDA, CDR2 SQIVND (reference sequence). The CDR3 coding sequence is TGTGCCAGTAGTACCGGACTAGCGGCCCACGAGCAGTACTTC. Translation gives CASSTGLAAHEQYF. Full variable domain (remainder filled in from reference TRBV19 and TRBJ2-7): DGGITQSPKYLFRKEGQNVTLSCEQNLNHDAMYWYRQDPGQGLRLIYYSQIVNDFQKGDIAEGYSVSREKKESFPLTVTSAQKNPTAFYLCASSTGLAAHEQYFGPGTRLTVT.

This chain connects TRBV5-1 to TRBJ1-1; D unclear. CDR3 length: 15 amino acids. Trimming cost V 0 bases and J 1 base, with 10 bases left between them. Germline-derived CDR1 and CDR2 are SGHRS and YFSETQ. CDR3 sequence (DNA): TGCGCCAGCAGCTTGGAGGGCAGCAAGAACACTGAAGCTTTCTTT. Its translation is CASSLEGSKNTEAFF.

J is TRBJ1-1 and V is TRBV30, with D possibly TRBD1 on 5 matching bases. Germline CDR1 is GTSNPN and CDR2 is SVGIG (reference sequence). The CDR3 sequence is 14 residues long. Trimming took 0 bases from V and 3 from J, leaving 11 bases between them. CDR3 residues: CAWSVPGGYTEAFF. The CDR3 coding sequence is TGTGCCTGGAGTGTACCTGGGGGGTACACTGAAGCTTTCTTT.

The rearrangement links TRBV25-1 to TRBJ2-1; D assignment may be TRBD1 or TRBD2 (6 bases each). This CDR3 is built from 15 residues. Germline V CDR1 and CDR2: MGHDK, SYGVNS. V lost 4 bases to trimming and J lost 3 bases, with 13 bases between them. This CDR3 reads CASSASRGDYNEQFF. Here the CDR3 DNA reads TGTGCCAGCAGTGCCTCTAGGGGGGACTACAATGAGCAGTTCTTC.

In its sample, this clone was seen a few times. The V call is TRBV2, the J call TRBJ2-3; D is unresolved. Germline assignment: CDR1 SNHLY and CDR2 FYNNEI. V lost 2 bases and J 2 bases, leaving 8 bases between the germline ends. This CDR3 contains 14 residues. CDR3 loop: CASSERTNTDTQYF. In nucleotides, the CDR3 is TGTGCCAGCAGTGAACGGACCAACACAGATACGCAGTATTTT.

This clone was seen only a few times. This chain connects TRBV5-6 to TRBJ2-1, with D possibly TRBD1 on 6 matching bases. Germline V CDR1 and CDR2: SGHDT, YYEEEE. V gave up 3 bases and J gave up 0 bases, with 13 bases separating them. The CDR3 extends over 16 amino acids. The CDR3 region is CASSSGTGSSYNEQFF. The DNA for the CDR3 is TGTGCCAGCAGCTCAGGAACAGGGAGCTCCTACAATGAGCAGTTCTTC.

This clone has just a few counts. The J gene is TRBJ1-5, the V gene TRBV10-3, with D possibly being TRBD1 (5 bases). CDR1 and CDR2 from the germline V gene are ENHRY and SYGVKD. The CDR3 is 15 residues long. V was pared by 2 bases and J by 7 bases, with 15 bases between. The CDR3 here is CAISEGGGADQPQHF. In DNA form, the CDR3 reads TGTGCCATCAGTGAGGGAGGAGGGGCGGACCAGCCCCAGCATTTT.

This clone was counted between two and nine times. V and J are TRBV7-2 and TRBJ2-3; 7 nucleotides align to TRBD1. The V gene end was trimmed by 6 bases and the J gene end by 3 bases; junction bases not matched to a gene: 9. The CDR3 has 15 amino acids. CDR1 is SGHTA and CDR2 is FQGNSA in the germline V gene. DNA for the CDR3: TGTGCCAGCAGTCCGAATACAGGGGAAACAGATACGCAGTATTTT. It specifies CASSPNTGETDTQYF.

This clone has just a few counts. V usage is TRBV29-1 and J usage is TRBJ2-3; D is perhaps TRBD1 or TRBD2 (5 bases each). CDR1 is SQVTM and CDR2 is ANQGSEA in the germline V gene. The CDR3 consists of 13 residues. With 3 bases removed from V and 0 bases from J, the gap between germline ends came to 7 bases. CDR3: CSVEGESTDTQYF. In nucleotides, the CDR3 is TGCAGCGTTGAGGGGGAGAGCACAGATACGCAGTATTTT.

The chain carries TRBV9 and TRBJ1-6; TRBD1 matches 9 bases. This CDR3 is built from 14 residues. V lost 2 bases, J lost 10 bases, and 4 bases stayed unmatched. Germline CDR1 SGDLS, CDR2 YYNGEE. CDR3 region: CASSVVTGGSPLHF. CDR3 coding DNA: TGTGCCAGCAGCGTCGTAACAGGGGGCTCACCCCTCCACTTT.

This clone was recorded a few times. The chain employs TRBV7-9 and TRBJ1-2, with 7 bases identical to TRBD1. The length of the CDR3 is 14 residues. In germline, CDR1 is SEHNR, CDR2 FQNEAQ (reference sequence). The J segment lost 8 bases and the V segment lost 1 base, leaving 7 bases of the junction unmatched. The CDR3 sequence is CASSLEQGQGGYTF. CDR3 in DNA: TGTGCCAGCAGCTTAGAACAGGGGCAAGGGGGCTACACCTTC.

This clone was detected only a few times. The chain uses TRBV18 and TRBJ2-7; 10 bases align to TRBD1. The ends lost 2 bases at V and 6 bases at J; junction bases unmatched: 4. CDR3 length: 14 amino acids. In germline, CDR1 is KGHSH, CDR2 LQKENI. The DNA for the CDR3 is TGTGCCAGCTCACCATCTGGACAGGGGGGCGAGCAGTACTTC. Residues: CASSPSGQGGEQYF.

V gene TRBV7-9 combines with J gene TRBJ1-6, with D possibly matching TRBD1 (6 bases). Germline V gene data show CDR1 as SEHNR and CDR2 as FQNEAQ (reference sequence). The CDR3 totals 15 residues. Deletions cut 6 bases from V and 10 bases from J, with 19 bases between. The CDR3 spells CASSSPGGGRSPLHF. The CDR3 coding sequence is TGTGCCAGCAGTTCCCCCGGGGGCGGGAGATCACCCCTCCACTTT.